This T cell receptor beta chain was recovered during a study of response to subunit inactivated influenza vaccine. This clonotype has at least ten counts. TCRdb passed the RT-PCR reads through MiXCR, listing each CDR3 protein once. The data show about half a million distinct CDR3 sequences, around 8% seen once. V shed 3 bases and J 5 bases; nucleotides not matched to a gene: 4. The germline V gene encodes CDR1 SGHVS and CDR2 FQNEAQ. CDR3 length: 14 residues. Sequences were derived from PBMCs from blood, sampled around 25 months after vaccination. The chain uses TRBV7-8 and TRBJ2-7, with TRBD2 matching 10 bases. This receptor was obtained from a man between 50 and 69 years old who received an inactivated influenza vaccine. CDR3 nucleotide sequence: TGTGCCAGCAGCTTTGCTAGCGGGAGAAACGAGCAGTACTTC. This encodes CASSFASGRNEQYF. Looking up the rest from reference TRBV7-8 and TRBJ2-7 gives the full variable domain: GAGVSQSPRYKVAKRGQDVALRCDPISGHVSLFWYQQALGQGPEFLTYFQNEAQLDKSGLPSDRFFAERPEGSVSTLKIQRTQQEDSAVYLCASSFASGRNEQYFGPGTRLTVT.